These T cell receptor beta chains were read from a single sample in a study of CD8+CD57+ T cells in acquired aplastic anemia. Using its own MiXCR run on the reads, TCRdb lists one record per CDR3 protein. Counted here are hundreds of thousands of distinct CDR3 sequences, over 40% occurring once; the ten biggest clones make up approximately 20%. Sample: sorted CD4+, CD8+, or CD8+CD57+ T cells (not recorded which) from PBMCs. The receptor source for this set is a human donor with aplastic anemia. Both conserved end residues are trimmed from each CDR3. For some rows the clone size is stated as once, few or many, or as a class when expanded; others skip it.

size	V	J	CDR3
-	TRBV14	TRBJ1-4	ASSQGLTGYGEKLF
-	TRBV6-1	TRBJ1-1	ASSEMPGQGHTEAF
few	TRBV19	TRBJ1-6	ASSQQGGEGSPLH
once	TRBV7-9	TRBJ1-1	ASSLGTGGGTEAF
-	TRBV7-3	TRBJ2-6	ASSFRLAGANVLT
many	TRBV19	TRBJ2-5	ASSSGSQETQY
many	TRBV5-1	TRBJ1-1	ASSPGKNTEAF
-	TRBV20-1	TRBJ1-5	SGGAKSNQPQH
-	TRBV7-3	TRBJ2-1	ASSLMGKREGEQF
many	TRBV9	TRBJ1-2	ASGLADGGGYT
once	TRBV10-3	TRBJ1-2	AISSQDYGYT
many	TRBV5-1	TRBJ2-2	ASSLGLAKNTGELF
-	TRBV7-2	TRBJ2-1	ASSLVSSGGYNEQF
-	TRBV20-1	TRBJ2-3	SARLPSGEPDTQY
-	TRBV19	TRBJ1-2	ASSGPGGYT
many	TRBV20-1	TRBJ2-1	SARVGTGNNNEQF